The 5 T cell receptor beta chains listed next were all sequenced from one sample in a study of T cells in Graves' hyperthyroidism and ophthalmopathy. From RNA transcripts, TCR beta CDR3 regions were amplified. HTBI primers were used for first-round RT-PCR of the TCR CDR3. Each CDR3 protein is one row after TCRdb ran MiXCR on the multiplex PCR reads. The sample includes approximately 400,000 distinct CDR3 sequences, less than 15% of them seen just once. The sample consisted of blood. These receptors all come from a man aged 25 to 40 with Graves' hyperthyroidism that later progressed to Graves' ophthalmopathy.

This clonotype was seen only a few times. The CDR3 is CASSFGRGAYNEQFF. CDR3 sequence (DNA): TGTGCCAGCAGTTTTGGTAGGGGGGCTTACAATGAGCAGTTCTTC. The V gene is TRBV12-3 or TRBV12-4, the J gene TRBJ2-1; D is tentatively TRBD1 or TRBD2 (6 bases each). This CDR3 has 15 amino acids. The V end was cut by 3 bases, the J end by 4 bases, with 13 bases between.

There are many counts of this clonotype. V is TRBV6-2 or TRBV6-3 and J is TRBJ2-7; D perhaps matches TRBD2 (6 bases). The germline V and J ends were trimmed by 6 bases and 5 bases, with 17 bases remaining between them. Germline V gene sequence: CDR1 MNHEY, CDR2 SVGEGT. The CDR3 is 14 amino acids. The CDR3 spells CASSPRLGGDEQYF. CDR3 nucleotides: TGTGCCAGCAGCCCCCGACTAGGTGGCGACGAGCAGTACTTC.

This clonotype was seen repeatedly, ten times or more. The chain recombines TRBV30 with TRBJ1-1; D is unclear. Trimming took 6 bases from V and 2 from J, leaving 4 bases between them. Germline CDR1 reads GTSNPN; CDR2 reads SVGIG (reference sequence). The CDR3 spans 10 residues. The CDR3 DNA follows: TGTGCCTGTTTCAACACTGAAGCTTTCTTT. Its translation is CACFNTEAFF.

This clonotype was seen at least ten times. The V gene is TRBV7-9, the J gene TRBJ2-1; D might be TRBD2 (5 bases). V shed 5 bases and J shed 10 bases, with 9 bases lying between them. The CDR3 spans 11 residues. Germline V gives CDR1 SEHNR, CDR2 FQNEAQ (reference sequence). The CDR3 DNA follows: TGTGCCAGCAGCGCAGGAGGAGAGCAGTTCTTC. Encoded protein: CASSAGGEQFF.

The V and J genes are TRBV27 and TRBJ1-6; the D is unclear. This CDR3 contains 13 residues. The V and J ends lost 3 bases and 10 bases respectively, with 10 bases between them. Germline V CDR1 and CDR2: MNHEY, SMNVEV (reference sequence). CDR3 protein: CASSFIRGSPLHF. The CDR3 DNA reads as TGTGCCAGCAGTTTTATTCGCGGATCACCCCTCCACTTT.